These T cell receptor beta chains were read from a single sample in a study of monozygotic twins with inflammatory bowel disease. TCRdb reworked the 5' RACE reads into one entry per CDR3 protein, no DNA. The sample is made up of hundreds of thousands of distinct CDR3 sequences, and the top ten hold 2% to 2.5% of it. The specimen was blood. The receptors were gathered from a human donor with ulcerative colitis or Crohn's disease, or a healthy co-twin of an affected twin (not recorded which). CDR3s include the opening cysteine and the closing phenylalanine or tryptophan.

V	J	CDR3
TRBV19	TRBJ2-3	CASSITGGPSVNTQYF
TRBV5-1	TRBJ1-2	CASSLVGDYGYTF
TRBV6-1	TRBJ2-2	CASSRTYNTGELFF
TRBV14	TRBJ1-1	CASSPPQAGTEAFF
TRBV30	TRBJ2-5	CAWSVGPRETQYF
TRBV5-1	TRBJ2-5	CASSILAPQETQYF
TRBV2	TRBJ1-1	CASSERAPTEAFF
TRBV28	TRBJ1-1	CASIPGGGYTEAFF
TRBV2	TRBJ2-3	CASRPGFSAGGRTDTQYF
TRBV20-1	TRBJ2-3	CSARDGDRVTDTQYF
TRBV5-1	TRBJ2-2	CASSSDNTGELFF
TRBV2	TRBJ2-2	CASASGATGPTGELFF
TRBV12-3/TRBV12-4	TRBJ2-7	CASSLGGRAIEQYF
TRBV11-2	TRBJ2-3	CASSSIAGGSTDTQYF
TRBV7-2	TRBJ2-3	CASSLNTLDTQYF
TRBV5-4	TRBJ2-7	CASSSGHGGLAQYEQYF
TRBV7-9	TRBJ2-7	CASSPWGQGYEQYF
TRBV6-5	TRBJ2-4	CASSKGAIQYF
TRBV19	TRBJ1-2	CASSIVPTGQGYTF
TRBV7-9	TRBJ2-2	CASSQFAGELFF
TRBV7-9	TRBJ1-1	CASSLQGLPNTEAFF
TRBV4-1	TRBJ2-3	CASSLRDPGDTQYF
TRBV27	TRBJ1-2	CASSRWSGTGDDGYTF
TRBV6-1	TRBJ1-2	CASRGAPLVGYTF
TRBV29-1	TRBJ2-1	CSVSGSGAEQFF
TRBV5-6	TRBJ1-1	CASRGDRDYEAFF
TRBV28	TRBJ2-2	CASSSSGLGKTGELFF
TRBV5-1	TRBJ2-3	CASSTSLGTDTQYF
TRBV28	TRBJ2-1	CASSLAGARSEQFF
TRBV6-5	TRBJ1-5	CASSYSSILNQPQHF
TRBV11-2	TRBJ2-3	CASSLYARGGASADTQYF
TRBV28	TRBJ2-7	CASSLFARRSGSYEQYF
TRBV7-9	TRBJ2-7	CASALGAGVSYEQYF
TRBV20-1	TRBJ2-7	CSATGLSYEQYF
TRBV18	TRBJ2-1	CASSPQARQNNEQFF
TRBV4-1	TRBJ2-3	CASSPGLATDTQYF
TRBV20-1	TRBJ2-1	CSARSGSSYNEQFF
TRBV20-1	TRBJ2-2	CSAILAGGTGELFF
TRBV12-3/TRBV12-4	TRBJ1-2	CASSPTPGHRGSYTF
TRBV5-4	TRBJ1-1	CACQRGAEAFF